This T cell receptor beta chain was observed in a study of shared clonotypes between healthy human individuals. General study results and limits: Richness estimates generally favored naive over memory subsets.

Concerning this clone itself: As yet, its antigen is unknown.

CDR1 is MDHEN, CDR2 SYDVKM, per germline. Trimming shortened V by 5 bases and J by 0 bases, and 35 bases separated the two germline ends. The CDR3 covers 23 residues. Genomic DNA (from each subset) was split evenly across several immunoSEQ plates. The data were produced by immunoSEQ multiplex PCR, yet TCRdb's version contains in-frame clones alone and is incomplete. The sample holds 2.3 million or so clones, approximately 93% seen once. The clonotype comes from a man younger than 35 in good health. Some clones in this sample may be carry-over from other donors' samples. Source material: naive CD4+ T cells from PBMCs. Specified subset: CD45RA+ positively selected. This sequence joins TRBV28 and TRBJ2-1; D call uncertain. CDR3 nucleotides: TGTGCCAGCAGTCCCTCCGGGTTATCATTCTCTATTACCTCCATTAGCTCCTACAATGAGCAGTTCTTC. Amino acid sequence: CASSPSGLSFSITSISSYNEQFF.